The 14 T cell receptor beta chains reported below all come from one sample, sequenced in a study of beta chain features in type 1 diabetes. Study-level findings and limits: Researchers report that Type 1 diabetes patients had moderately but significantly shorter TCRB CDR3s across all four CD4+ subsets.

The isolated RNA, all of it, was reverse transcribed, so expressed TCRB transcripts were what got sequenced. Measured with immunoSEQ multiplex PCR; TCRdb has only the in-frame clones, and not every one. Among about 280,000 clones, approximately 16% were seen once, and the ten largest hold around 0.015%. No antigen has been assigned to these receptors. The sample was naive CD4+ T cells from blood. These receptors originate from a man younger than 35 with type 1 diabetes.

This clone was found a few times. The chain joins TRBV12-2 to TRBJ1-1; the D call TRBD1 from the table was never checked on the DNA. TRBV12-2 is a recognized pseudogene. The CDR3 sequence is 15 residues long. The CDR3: CASRSPTLRQGEAFF. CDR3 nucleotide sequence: TGTGCAAGTCGCTCCCCAACGCTCCGACAGGGTGAAGCTTTCTTT.

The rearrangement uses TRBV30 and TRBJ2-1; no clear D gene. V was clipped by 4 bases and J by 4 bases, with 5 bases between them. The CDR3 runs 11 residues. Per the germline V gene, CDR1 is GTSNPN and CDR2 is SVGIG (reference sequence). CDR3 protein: CAWTGYNEQFF. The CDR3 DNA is TGTGCCTGGACAGGTTACAATGAGCAGTTCTTC.

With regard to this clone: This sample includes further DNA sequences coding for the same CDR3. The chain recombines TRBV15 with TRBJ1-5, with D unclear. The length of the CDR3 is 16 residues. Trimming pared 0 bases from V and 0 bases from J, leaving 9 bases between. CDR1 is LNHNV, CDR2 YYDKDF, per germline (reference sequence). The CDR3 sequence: CATSRDLAGSNQPQHF. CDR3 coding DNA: TGTGCCACCAGCAGAGATCTGGCAGGTAGCAATCAGCCCCAGCATTTT.

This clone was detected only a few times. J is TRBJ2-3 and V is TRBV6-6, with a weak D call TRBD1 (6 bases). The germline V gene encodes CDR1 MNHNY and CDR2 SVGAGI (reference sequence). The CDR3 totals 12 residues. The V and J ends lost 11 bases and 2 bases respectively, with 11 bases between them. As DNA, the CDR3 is TGTGCCTCATCAGGGGTCACAGATACGCAGTATTTT. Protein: CASSGVTDTQYF.

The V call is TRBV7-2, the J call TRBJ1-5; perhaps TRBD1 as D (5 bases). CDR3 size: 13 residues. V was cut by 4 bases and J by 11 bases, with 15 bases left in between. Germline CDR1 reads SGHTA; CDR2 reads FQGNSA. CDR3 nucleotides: TGTGCCAGCAGCTCCAGTAGTCCAGGGACCCAGCATTTT. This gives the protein CASSSSSPGTQHF.

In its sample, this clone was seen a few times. CDR3 DNA: TGTGCCAGCAGCTTAGTGTCAGGTTCTAACTATGGCTACACCTTC. Encoded protein: CASSLVSGSNYGYTF. The rearrangement links TRBV7-9 to TRBJ1-2; D gene ambiguous. Trimming pared 1 base from V and 0 bases from J, leaving 9 bases between. The CDR3 totals 15 residues. The germline V gene has CDR1 SEHNR and CDR2 FQNEAQ (reference sequence).

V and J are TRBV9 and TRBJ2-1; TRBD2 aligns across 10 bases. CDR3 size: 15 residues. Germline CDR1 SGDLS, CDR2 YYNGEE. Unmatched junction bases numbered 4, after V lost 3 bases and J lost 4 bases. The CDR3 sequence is CASSGASGGYNEQFF. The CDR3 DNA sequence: TGTGCCAGCAGCGGAGCTAGCGGGGGTTACAATGAGCAGTTCTTC.

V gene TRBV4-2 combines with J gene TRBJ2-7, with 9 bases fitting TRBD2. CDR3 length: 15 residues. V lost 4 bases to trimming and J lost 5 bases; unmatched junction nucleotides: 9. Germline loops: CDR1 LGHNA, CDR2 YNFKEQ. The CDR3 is CASSLSPGLADEQYF. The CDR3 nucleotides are TGTGCCAGCAGCCTTTCGCCGGGACTAGCCGACGAGCAGTACTTC.

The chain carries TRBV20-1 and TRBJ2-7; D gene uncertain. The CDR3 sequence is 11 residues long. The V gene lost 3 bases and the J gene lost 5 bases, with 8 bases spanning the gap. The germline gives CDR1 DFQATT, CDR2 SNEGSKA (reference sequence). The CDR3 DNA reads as TGCAGTGCTAGGGGCCCCCACGAGCAGTACTTC. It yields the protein CSARGPHEQYF.

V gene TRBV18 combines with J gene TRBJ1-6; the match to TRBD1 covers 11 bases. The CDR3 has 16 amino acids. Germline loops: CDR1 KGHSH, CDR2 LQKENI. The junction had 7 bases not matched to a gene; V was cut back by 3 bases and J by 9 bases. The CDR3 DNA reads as TGTGCCAGCTCACCCGGACAGGGGGCGTCAAGTTCACCCCTCCACTTT. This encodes CASSPGQGASSSPLHF.

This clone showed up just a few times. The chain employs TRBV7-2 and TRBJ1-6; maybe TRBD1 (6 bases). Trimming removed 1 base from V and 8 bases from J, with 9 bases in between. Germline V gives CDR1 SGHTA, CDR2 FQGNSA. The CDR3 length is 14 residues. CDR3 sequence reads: CASSLDRVHSPLHF. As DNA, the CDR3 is TGTGCCAGCAGCTTAGACAGGGTACATTCACCCCTCCACTTT.

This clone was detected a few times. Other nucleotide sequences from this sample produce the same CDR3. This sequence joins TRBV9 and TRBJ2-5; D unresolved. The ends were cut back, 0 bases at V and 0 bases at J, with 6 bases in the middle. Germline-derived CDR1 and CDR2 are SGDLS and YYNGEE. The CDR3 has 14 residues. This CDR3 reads CASSVASYQETQYF. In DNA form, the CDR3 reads TGTGCCAGCAGCGTAGCCTCGTACCAAGAGACCCAGTACTTC.

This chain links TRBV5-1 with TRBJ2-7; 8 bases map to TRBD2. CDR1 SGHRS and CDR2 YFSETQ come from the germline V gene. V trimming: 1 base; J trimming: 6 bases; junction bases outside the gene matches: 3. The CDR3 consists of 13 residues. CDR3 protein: CASSLYSGTEQYF. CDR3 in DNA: TGCGCCAGCAGCTTGTATAGCGGGACCGAGCAGTACTTC.

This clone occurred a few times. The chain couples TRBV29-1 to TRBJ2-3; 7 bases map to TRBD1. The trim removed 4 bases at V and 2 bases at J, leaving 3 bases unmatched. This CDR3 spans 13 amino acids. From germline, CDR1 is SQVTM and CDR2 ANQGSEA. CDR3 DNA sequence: TGCAGCGTTGCTGGGACAGTCACAGATACGCAGTATTTT. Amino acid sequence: CSVAGTVTDTQYF.